One sample yielded the 15 T cell receptor beta chains listed below, sequenced in a study of molecular identifiers for immune sequencing clone quantification (dated by TCRdb to 2016 to 2019). Library method: PCR. The sequencer listed for this sample is Illumina HiSeq 4000. TCRdb took the public reads, trimmed them with fastp at Q25, ran MiXCR for clone calling and kept in-frame beta chains. Each entry is one CDR3 protein sequence, shown with its most common DNA and genes. The sample table contains tens of thousands of distinct CDR3 sequences; only one count was recorded for over 15% of them. Approximately 1.5% of the sample lies in the top ten. What was sequenced was naive CD8+ T cells from blood, with Jurkat cell RNA spiked in. The cell subset or site label of this sample denotes: FACS-sorted CD8+CD4-CCR7+CD45RA+ naive T cells. These receptor sequences come from a human donor in good health. Some libraries in this study had Jurkat cell RNA spiked in.

At least ten counts were recorded for this clonotype. This chain links TRBV20-1 with TRBJ2-4; 11 nucleotides match TRBD2. This CDR3 contains 17 residues. V dropped 3 bases and J dropped 2; count of bases not matched to a gene: 9. CDR1 is DFQATT and CDR2 is SNEGSKA in the germline V gene (reference sequence). This CDR3 is CSARTSGNLWPKNIQYF. As DNA, the CDR3 is TGCAGTGCTAGGACTAGCGGGAATTTGTGGCCCAAAAACATTCAGTACTTC.

This clonotype was counted at least ten times. The chain uses TRBV7-6 and TRBJ2-5, with no clear D. CDR1 and CDR2 from the germline V gene are SGHVS and FNYEAQ. The CDR3 length is 14 residues. V was pared by 3 bases and J by 3 bases, with 11 bases between. CDR3 nucleotide sequence: TGTGCCAGCAGCTTTTTGGAGATTGAAGAGACCCAGTACTTC. Its translation is CASSFLEIEETQYF.

A note on this clonotype: This could be a read error, since a much larger clone is one nucleotide away. The CDR3 is CSAKGLKNTEVFF. The CDR3 DNA sequence: TGCAGTGCTAAAGGACTGAAGAACACTGAAGTTTTCTTT. The genes are TRBV20-1 and TRBJ1-1; D is ambiguous. From germline, CDR1 is DFQATT and CDR2 SNEGSKA (reference sequence). The CDR3 loop spans 13 amino acids.

With respect to this clonotype: This may be a read error: a much more frequent sequence differs by one nucleotide. The CDR3 does not close with the conserved phenylalanine or tryptophan, likely indicating a read error. The chain couples TRBV12-3 or TRBV12-4 to TRBJ2-6, with D unresolved. The CDR3 extends over 12 amino acids. Trimming took off 5 bases at V and 6 bases at J, with 5 bases between the two ends. The CDR3 sequence: CASSGLANVLTS. CDR3 sequence (DNA): TGTGCCAGCAGTGGCCTGGCCAACGTCCTGACTTCC.

This clonotype was found many times. This chain's CDR3 is CASSEQRAYEQYF. DNA for the CDR3: TGTGCCAGCAGTGAACAGCGGGCGTACGAGCAGTACTTC. The gene calls are TRBV28 and TRBJ2-7; D is perhaps TRBD2 (6 bases). Trimming pared 5 bases from V and 4 bases from J, leaving 12 bases between. Germline V gives CDR1 MDHEN, CDR2 SYDVKM. The CDR3 runs to 13 residues.

In this sample, this clonotype turned up many times. The gene calls are TRBV4-3 and TRBJ1-6; D call uncertain. V gave up 0 bases and J gave up 4 bases, with 10 bases separating them. In germline, CDR1 is LGHNA, CDR2 YSLEER. The CDR3 consists of 16 residues. CDR3 DNA: TGCGCCAGCAGCCAAGATGGCGTGGGATATAATTCACCCCTCCACTTT. Translating gives CASSQDGVGYNSPLHF.

This clonotype was picked up many times. The genes are TRBV6-2 or TRBV6-3 and TRBJ2-7; 7 positions match TRBD2. The CDR3 is 19 amino acids. Germline-derived CDR1 and CDR2 are MNHEY and SVGEGT. The V gene end was trimmed by 2 bases and the J gene end by 3 bases; junction bases not matched to a gene: 19. The CDR3: CASSYILGGSGLGVYEQYF. The CDR3 DNA follows: TGTGCCAGCAGTTACATCCTCGGCGGGAGTGGACTTGGGGTCTACGAGCAGTACTTC.

The sample holds many counts of this clonotype. The V call is TRBV13, the J call TRBJ1-1; D gene ambiguous. The V end was cut by 0 bases, the J end by 3 bases, with 5 bases between. CDR3 size: 13 residues. Germline lookup yields CDR1 PRHDT and CDR2 FYEKMQ (reference sequence). CDR3 sequence: CASSLGTDTEAFF. The CDR3 coding sequence is TGTGCCAGCAGCTTAGGCACAGACACTGAAGCTTTCTTT.

This clonotype was seen at least ten times. The rearrangement links TRBV27 to TRBJ2-2; no definite D call. Germline V gives CDR1 MNHEY, CDR2 SMNVEV (reference sequence). V was cut by 2 bases and J by 5 bases, with 12 bases left in between. This CDR3 contains 15 residues. The CDR3 region is CASSLSSMLTGELFF. The CDR3, as DNA: TGTGCCAGCAGTTTAAGCAGTATGTTAACCGGGGAGCTGTTTTTT.

The table lists this clonotype with many counts. CDR3 in DNA: TGTGCCAGCAGTTTAGGGACAGGGAGGTCCTACGAGCAGTACTTC. Residues: CASSLGTGRSYEQYF. The V call is TRBV28, the J call TRBJ2-7; 9 bases match TRBD1. The CDR3 length is 15 residues. Trimming cost V 2 bases and J 1 base; bases outside gene matches: 3. Germline V lookup: CDR1 MDHEN, CDR2 SYDVKM.

This clonotype was observed a handful of times. This sequence may be a read error, since a much larger clone differs from it by one base. The J gene is TRBJ1-6, the V gene TRBV4-1; possibly TRBD1 for D (6 bases). CDR1 is MGHRA, CDR2 YSYEKL, per germline. Trimming pared 2 bases from V and 11 bases from J, leaving 16 bases between. This CDR3 contains 15 residues. The CDR3 region has the DNA TGCGCCAGCAGCCAACCCGGGGGCGGAAATCCACCCCTCCACTTT. Translated, it gives CASSQPGGGNPPLHF.

This clonotype was seen repeatedly, ten times or more. V usage is TRBV15 and J usage is TRBJ1-5; no firm D call. CDR3 length equals 15 residues. Trimming removed 0 bases at V and 4 bases at J, with 10 bases between. Germline CDR1 is LNHNV and CDR2 is YYDKDF (reference sequence). The CDR3, as DNA: TGTGCCACCAGCAGAGATCTTTCGGGGAATCAGCCCCAGCATTTT. As protein: CATSRDLSGNQPQHF.

Ten or more counts support this clonotype. The DNA for the CDR3 is TGTGCCAGCCGCAGCGGGGTTTACGAGCAGTACTTC. Amino acids: CASRSGVYEQYF. V gene TRBV6-2 or TRBV6-3 combines with J gene TRBJ2-7, with 7 bases aligning to TRBD2. The ends lost 8 bases at V and 4 bases at J; junction bases unmatched: 5. The CDR3 loop spans 12 amino acids. Germline values: CDR1 MNHEY, CDR2 SVGEGT.

This clonotype was seen ten or more times. This chain joins TRBV10-3 and TRBJ1-5; 7 bases map to TRBD1. Germline trimming cut 5 bases from V and 11 bases from J; bases unmatched to any gene: 9. The CDR3 is 13 amino acids. Per germline, CDR1 ENHRY and CDR2 SYGVKD. This CDR3 reads CAISQNTGAAQHF. The DNA of the CDR3 is TGTGCCATCAGTCAAAATACAGGGGCGGCCCAGCATTTT.

Concerning this clonotype: A much larger clone lies one base from this, so it may be a read error. This chain joins TRBV10-3 and TRBJ1-5; 7 nucleotides line up with TRBD1. The CDR3 is 19 residues long. CDR1 is ENHRY and CDR2 is SYGVKD in the germline V gene. CDR3 DNA sequence: TGTGCCATCATTGAGAGCAGGGGGAGGATGGGTTATAGCAATCAGCCCCAGCATTTT. Translation: CAIIESRGRMGYSNQPQHF.